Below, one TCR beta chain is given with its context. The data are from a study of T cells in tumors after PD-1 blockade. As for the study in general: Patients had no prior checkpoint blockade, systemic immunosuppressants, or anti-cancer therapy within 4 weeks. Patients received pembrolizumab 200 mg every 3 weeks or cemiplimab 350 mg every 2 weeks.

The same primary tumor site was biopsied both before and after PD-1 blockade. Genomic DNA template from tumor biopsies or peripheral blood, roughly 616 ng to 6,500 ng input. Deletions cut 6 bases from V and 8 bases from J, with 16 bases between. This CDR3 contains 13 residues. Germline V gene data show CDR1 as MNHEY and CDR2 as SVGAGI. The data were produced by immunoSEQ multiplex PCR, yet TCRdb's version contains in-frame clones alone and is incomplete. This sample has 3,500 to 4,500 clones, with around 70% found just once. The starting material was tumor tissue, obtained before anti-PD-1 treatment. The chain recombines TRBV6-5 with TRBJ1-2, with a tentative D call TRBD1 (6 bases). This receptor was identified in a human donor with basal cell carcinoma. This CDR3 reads CASRSGTSGGYTF. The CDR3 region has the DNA TGTGCCAGCAGATCCGGGACATCGGGGGGCTACACCTTC.